Included here is one T cell receptor beta chain sequence, with context. Antigen unknown. This entry is derived from a study of T cell clones after liver transplantation. Using immunoSEQ multiplex PCR, the repertoire was profiled, and TCRdb retains in-frame clones only, with some absent. The sample includes about 75,000 clones, 84% of them seen just once. The CDR3 spans 14 residues. Germline V lookup: CDR1 MNHNS, CDR2 SASEGT. Trimming took 10 bases from V and 5 from J; bases not matched to a gene: 12. Findings of the study overall: Circulating graft-donor-reactive CD4 TCRbeta sequences fell significantly post-transplant in most of the 8 subjects.

This chain joins TRBV6-1 and TRBJ2-3, with 7 nucleotides matching TRBD1. This TCR was recovered from a human patient who received a liver transplant. Certain T cells may be donor cells from the graft. The sample here was CD4+ T cells from blood, taken less than 50 months after liver transplant. CDR3 loop: CATRQTGLGDTQYF. CDR3 DNA: TGTGCCACCAGGCAGACAGGGCTAGGAGATACGCAGTATTTT.